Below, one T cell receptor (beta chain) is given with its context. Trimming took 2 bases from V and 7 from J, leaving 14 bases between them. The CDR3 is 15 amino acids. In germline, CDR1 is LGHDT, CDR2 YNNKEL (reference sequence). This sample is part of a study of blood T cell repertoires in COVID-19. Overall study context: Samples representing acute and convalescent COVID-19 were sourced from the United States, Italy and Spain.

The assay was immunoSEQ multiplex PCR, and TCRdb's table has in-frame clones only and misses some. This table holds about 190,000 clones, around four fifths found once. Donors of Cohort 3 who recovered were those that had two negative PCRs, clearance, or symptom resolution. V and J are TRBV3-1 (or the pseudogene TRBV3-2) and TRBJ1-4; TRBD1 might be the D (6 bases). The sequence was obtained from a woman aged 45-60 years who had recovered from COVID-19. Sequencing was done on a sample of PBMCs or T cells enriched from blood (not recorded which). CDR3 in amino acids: CASSQRSGAGEKLFF. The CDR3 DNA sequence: TGTGCCAGCAGCCAAAGATCAGGGGCCGGTGAAAAACTGTTTTTT.